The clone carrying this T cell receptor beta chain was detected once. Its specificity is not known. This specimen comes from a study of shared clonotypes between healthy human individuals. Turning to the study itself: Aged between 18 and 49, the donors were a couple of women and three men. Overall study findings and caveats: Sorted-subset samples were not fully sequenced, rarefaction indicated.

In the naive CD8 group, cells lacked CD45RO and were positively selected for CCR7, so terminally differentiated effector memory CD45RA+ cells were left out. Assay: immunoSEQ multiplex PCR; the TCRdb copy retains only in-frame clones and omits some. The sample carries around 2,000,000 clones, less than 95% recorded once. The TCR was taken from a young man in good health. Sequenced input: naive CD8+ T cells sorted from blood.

CDR3 DNA: TGTGCCAGTACCCAGTATGCAACTAATGAAAAACTGTTTTTT. Encoded protein: CASTQYATNEKLFF. The chain is built from TRBV19 and TRBJ1-4; D is unresolved. The CDR3 length is 14 residues. Germline V gene data show CDR1 as LNHDA and CDR2 as SQIVND (reference sequence). Trimming left V 7 bases short and J 0 bases short, with 9 bases between.